This T cell receptor beta chain emerged from a study of neurological immune-mediated disorders. TCRdb redid the calling of the 5' RACE reads with MiXCR, one entry per CDR3 protein. The sample lists about 78,000 distinct CDR3 sequences, 4% to 6% occurring once. This clonotype was seen at least ten times. Germline V gene data show CDR1 as DFQATT and CDR2 as SNEGSKA (reference sequence). The junction had 10 bases not matched to a gene; V was cut back by 4 bases and J by 4 bases. This CDR3 has 16 amino acids. The sample consisted of PBMCs. This clonotype was obtained from a woman in her 30s with multiple sclerosis. This rearrangement joins TRBV20-1 to TRBJ2-3, with 11 bases lining up with TRBD2. In DNA form, the CDR3 reads TGCAGTGCTAATAGCGGGGGGGCCTTTACCGCAGATACGCAGTATTTT. This sequence encodes CSANSGGAFTADTQYF.